This entry lists 31 T cell receptor beta chains sequenced from one sample in a study of T-cell reconstitution after alpha-beta-depleted transplantation in children. Using unique molecular identifiers, the investigators prepared the TCRbeta library. TCRdb re-derived calls from the PCR reads in MiXCR, one entry per CDR3 protein. This repertoire shows around 600,000 distinct CDR3 sequences, 23% found once; its top ten account for roughly 15%. The source material was PBMCs, mostly from graft donor cells, sampled 360 days after TCRalphabeta/CD19-depleted stem cell transplant. Receptors originate from a boy under two years old who had a stem cell transplant for acute myeloid leukemia, so the T cells may come from the graft donor.

This clonotype was found many times. The gene calls are TRBV4-3 and TRBJ2-5; tentatively, D is TRBD1 or TRBD2 (5 bases each). The ends were cut back, 0 bases at V and 4 bases at J, with 18 bases in the middle. The CDR3 runs 17 residues. Germline assignment: CDR1 LGHNA and CDR2 YSLEER. The CDR3 spells CASSQDQLRGAGETQYF. The CDR3 DNA sequence: TGCGCCAGCAGCCAAGATCAGCTTAGGGGAGCCGGAGAGACCCAGTACTTC.

The chain has TRBV11-2 and TRBJ2-2, with TRBD2 identical over 14 bases. V shed 1 base, J shed 1 base, and the junction held 8 bases outside the gene matches. The CDR3 has 20 amino acids. Germline assignment: CDR1 SGHAT and CDR2 FQNNGV. In nucleotides, the CDR3 is TGTGCCAGCAGCTTAGGCCAGACTAGCGGGGGGGCCGGGAACACCGGGGAGCTGTTTTTT. This gives the protein CASSLGQTSGGAGNTGELFF.

This chain links TRBV7-2 with TRBJ1-1; the D is unclear. Germline CDR1 is SGHTA and CDR2 is FQGNSA. V gave up 2 bases and J gave up 3 bases, with 4 bases separating them. The CDR3 runs to 12 residues. The CDR3 DNA is TGTGCCAGCAGCTTATTGCACACTGAAGCTTTCTTT. Protein sequence: CASSLLHTEAFF.

This clonotype has a count of ten or more. This chain links TRBV4-3 with TRBJ1-6; D possibly corresponds to TRBD1 (6 bases). The CDR3 sequence is 18 residues long. Per germline, CDR1 LGHNA and CDR2 YSLEER. Deletions cut 1 base from V and 8 bases from J, with 21 bases between. The DNA of the CDR3 is TGCGCCAGCAGCCAAGTCTCGGGGGCAGGCGTATTTTATTCACCCCTCCACTTT. It encodes CASSQVSGAGVFYSPLHF.

This clonotype was counted ten times or more. The chain is built from TRBV12-3 or TRBV12-4 and TRBJ2-3, with 11 bases lining up with TRBD2. The length of the CDR3 is 18 residues. Unmatched junction bases numbered 16, after V lost 5 bases and J lost 6 bases. CDR3 sequence reads: CASSPTSGGLTTRDTQYF. CDR3 DNA sequence: TGTGCCAGCAGTCCTACTAGCGGGGGATTAACCACGCGGGATACGCAGTATTTT.

This clonotype turned up a few times. The genes are TRBV29-1 and TRBJ2-7; D remains unclear. The CDR3 sequence is 13 residues long. The germline gives CDR1 SQVTM, CDR2 ANQGSEA. Trimming left V 0 bases short and J 3 bases short, with 9 bases between. The CDR3 nucleotides read TGCAGCGTTGAAGATGACACCAACTACGAGCAGTACTTC. Protein sequence: CSVEDDTNYEQYF.

This clonotype was found many times. This rearrangement joins TRBV6-1 to TRBJ2-2; 10 positions agree with TRBD1. The CDR3 runs to 14 residues. Germline CDR1 MNHNS, CDR2 SASEGT. The J segment lost 4 bases and the V segment lost 6 bases, leaving 2 bases of the junction unmatched. The CDR3 here is CASRRTGGTGELFF. CDR3 coding DNA: TGTGCCAGCAGAAGGACAGGGGGCACCGGGGAGCTGTTTTTT.

This clonotype appeared many times. This rearrangement joins TRBV27 to TRBJ2-1, with 12 positions matching TRBD2. Trimming took 6 bases from V and 6 from J; bases not matched to a gene: 12. This CDR3 has 17 residues. Per germline, CDR1 MNHEY and CDR2 SMNVEV (reference sequence). CDR3 sequence: CASSRLPTSGGFNEQFF. In DNA form, the CDR3 reads TGTGCCAGCAGCCGTCTCCCCACTAGCGGGGGGTTCAATGAGCAGTTCTTC.

This clonotype has more than one count but fewer than ten. The chain combines TRBV28 with TRBJ2-7; 9 nucleotides align to TRBD1. The germline CDR1 and CDR2 sequences are MDHEN and SYDVKM. Losses at the gene ends were 0 bases for V and 6 bases for J; bases not matched to a gene: 12. The CDR3 contains 17 residues. The CDR3: CASSLCPFLGQGCEQYV. The CDR3 bases are TGTGCCAGCAGTTTATGCCCGTTTTTGGGACAGGGTTGCGAGCAGTACGTC.

This clonotype showed up many times. The chain couples TRBV30 to TRBJ2-1; the match to TRBD1 covers 10 bases. Germline V lookup: CDR1 GTSNPN, CDR2 SVGIG (reference sequence). The CDR3 is made up of 16 amino acids. V was clipped by 4 bases and J by 4 bases; unmatched bases: 10. Here the CDR3 reads CAWIPDRGLGYNEQFF. The CDR3 nucleotides are TGTGCCTGGATCCCAGACAGGGGGCTGGGGTACAATGAGCAGTTCTTC.

Only a few counts were recorded for this clonotype. The chain employs TRBV28 and TRBJ1-5; the match to TRBD1 covers 8 bases. The CDR3 is 14 amino acids. Per germline, CDR1 MDHEN and CDR2 SYDVKM. V was pared by 7 bases and J by 5 bases, with 7 bases of the junction left unmatched. The CDR3 sequence is CASISGTGYQPQHF. As DNA, the CDR3 is TGTGCCAGCATCTCGGGGACAGGCTATCAGCCCCAGCATTTT.

This clonotype was counted ten times or more. This chain links TRBV7-2 with TRBJ1-4, with D possibly TRBD1 on 6 matching bases. Trimming left V 5 bases short and J 10 bases short, with 14 bases between. The length of the CDR3 is 13 residues. Looked up from germline, CDR1 is SGHTA and CDR2 is FQGNSA. CDR3 DNA sequence: TGTGCCAGCAGCGCGTGGGGCAGGGGAAAACTGTTTTTT. Its translation is CASSAWGRGKLFF.

V usage is TRBV29-1 and J usage is TRBJ2-7; D might be TRBD1 (6 bases). Germline CDR1 SQVTM, CDR2 ANQGSEA. V was pared by 5 bases and J by 0 bases, with 14 bases between. This CDR3 is built from 14 residues. CDR3 bases: TGCAGCGTTTCCACAGGGCCGAGCTCCTACGAGCAGTACGTC. It is translated as CSVSTGPSSYEQYV.

This sequence joins TRBV28 and TRBJ2-3; D possibly matches TRBD1 or TRBD2 (6 bases each). From germline, CDR1 is MDHEN and CDR2 SYDVKM. CDR3 length: 20 amino acids. Trimming shortened V by 6 bases and J by 0 bases, and 28 bases separated the two germline ends. CDR3 coding DNA: TGTGCCAGCAGGGGACAAGTAGTGGGGGGTCTCCTTTCTAGCACAGATACGCAGTATTTT. Translated: CASRGQVVGGLLSSTDTQYF. Looking up the rest from reference TRBV28 and TRBJ2-3 gives the full variable domain: DVKVTQSSRYLVKRTGEKVFLECVQDMDHENMFWYRQDPGLGLRLIYFSYDVKMKEKGDIPEGYSVSREKKERFSLILESASTNQTSMYLCASRGQVVGGLLSSTDTQYFGPGTRLTVL.

This clonotype was seen at least ten times. This chain links TRBV20-1 with TRBJ2-7; D may be TRBD1 (6 bases). This CDR3 has 16 residues. Germline V lookup: CDR1 DFQATT, CDR2 SNEGSKA (reference sequence). V was clipped by 5 bases and J by 2 bases, with 22 bases between them. For the CDR3, the DNA is TGCAGTGCTGGGGGCAGGGGAGCTCGGTCTACCTACGAGCAGTACTTC. It translates to CSAGGRGARSTYEQYF.

The rearrangement links TRBV18 to TRBJ2-3; TRBD2 matches at 10 bases. V shed 6 bases, J shed 2 bases, and the junction held 8 bases outside the gene matches. Germline CDR1 and CDR2: KGHSH and LQKENI. This CDR3 has 16 amino acids. CDR3 sequence (DNA): TGTGCCAGCTCGACCGGACTAGCGGTCACCACAGATACGCAGTATTTT. Protein: CASSTGLAVTTDTQYF.

This clonotype has just one count. The chain recombines TRBV11-2 with TRBJ2-7, with D possibly TRBD1 on 6 matching bases. From germline, CDR1 is SGHAT and CDR2 FQNNGV. The CDR3 contains 15 residues. The germline V and J ends were trimmed by 6 bases and 6 bases, with 21 bases remaining between them. CDR3 protein: CASSLARGVGVEQYV. In DNA, the CDR3 is TGTGCCAGCAGTCTTGCCAGGGGAGTAGGGGTCGAGCAGTACGTC.

This clonotype occurred a few times. The chain employs TRBV7-9 and TRBJ2-1; no firm D call. Germline CDR1 SEHNR, CDR2 FQNEAQ (reference sequence). This CDR3 is 15 amino acids long. V lost 1 base, J lost 2 bases, and 9 bases lay in between. For the CDR3, the DNA is TGTGCCAGCAGCTTAGAATTAAATCCCTACAATGAGCAGTTCTTC. Translating gives CASSLELNPYNEQFF.

The chain employs TRBV29-1 and TRBJ1-2; 7 nucleotides align to TRBD1. CDR1 and CDR2 from the germline V gene are SQVTM and ANQGSEA. Losses at the gene ends were 8 bases for V and 3 bases for J; bases not matched to a gene: 6. The CDR3 sequence is 12 residues long. The DNA of the CDR3 is TGCAGCTCGGGACAGCTCGACTATGGCTACACCTTC. This gives the protein CSSGQLDYGYTF. Using reference TRBV29-1 and TRBJ1-2 for the parts outside the CDR3, the full variable domain is SAVISQKPSRDICQRGTSLTIQCQVDSQVTMMFWYRQQPGQSLTLIATANQGSEATYESGFVIDKFPISRPNLTFSTLTVSNMSPEDSSIYLCSSGQLDYGYTFGSGTRLTVV.

This clonotype was counted at least ten times. The gene calls are TRBV29-1 and TRBJ1-2; D remains unclear. The CDR3 consists of 14 residues. Between the trimmed V and J ends, which lost 0 bases and 7 bases, there was a span of 15 bases. The germline CDR1 and CDR2 sequences are SQVTM and ANQGSEA. In DNA, the CDR3 is TGCAGCGTTGAAGACTCGGGCCCCCACGGTGGCTACACCTTC. This translates into CSVEDSGPHGGYTF.

V usage is TRBV12-3 or TRBV12-4 and J usage is TRBJ1-2; D is undetermined. This CDR3 is built from 13 residues. The V end was cut by 3 bases, the J end by 8 bases, with 13 bases between. CDR3 sequence reads: CASSFLRTAGYTF. The CDR3, as DNA: TGTGCCAGCAGTTTCCTCCGAACCGCCGGCTACACCTTC.

This clonotype was seen repeatedly, ten times or more. The V call is TRBV12-3 or TRBV12-4, the J call TRBJ1-5; D remains ambiguous. Trimming pared 3 bases from V and 3 bases from J, leaving 3 bases between. The CDR3 totals 12 residues. The CDR3 spells CASSFTNQPQHF. The CDR3 DNA is TGTGCCAGCAGTTTTACCAATCAGCCCCAGCATTTT.

V usage is TRBV12-3 or TRBV12-4 and J usage is TRBJ2-3; D is unclear. The CDR3 contains 15 residues. The V gene lost 4 bases and the J gene lost 6 bases, with 17 bases spanning the gap. The CDR3 here is CASSSQITVPDTQYF. In nucleotides, the CDR3 is TGTGCCAGCAGTTCCCAAATTACAGTCCCCGATACGCAGTATTTT.

V is TRBV15 and J is TRBJ2-7; unclear D gene. CDR1 and CDR2 (germline): LNHNV, YYDKDF (reference sequence). Between the trimmed V and J ends, which lost 1 base and 3 bases, there was a span of 19 bases. This CDR3 region has 17 residues. CDR3 residues: CATSRGGRAVTLYEQYF. The CDR3, as DNA: TGTGCCACCAGCAGAGGAGGTAGGGCCGTCACTCTCTACGAGCAGTACTTC.

This clonotype occurred a few times. This chain connects TRBV20-1 to TRBJ2-1; the match to TRBD2 covers 7 bases. Germline trimming cut 1 base from V and 4 bases from J; bases unmatched to any gene: 10. CDR1 and CDR2 from the germline V gene are DFQATT and SNEGSKA (reference sequence). The CDR3 covers 16 residues. CDR3 DNA sequence: TGCAGTGCTAGAGGCCTGGCGGGGGTCCCATACAATGAGCAGTTCTTC. Protein: CSARGLAGVPYNEQFF.

The genes are TRBV7-2 and TRBJ2-5; 8 bases line up with TRBD2. The junction had 10 bases not matched to a gene; V was cut back by 5 bases and J by 5 bases. CDR3 length: 15 amino acids. Germline V gene lookup returns CDR1 SGHTA and CDR2 FQGNSA. The CDR3 nucleotides are TGTGCCAGCAGCGCCCGGGGGGGTTCAGGGGAGACCCAGTACTTC. Translated, it gives CASSARGGSGETQYF.

This clonotype was found a few times. This chain joins TRBV20-1 and TRBJ2-7; D might be TRBD2 (7 bases). The V gene's germline CDR1 is DFQATT and CDR2 SNEGSKA (reference sequence). Deletions cut 3 bases from V and 4 bases from J, with 13 bases between. The CDR3 loop spans 13 amino acids. CDR3: CSARSRGGYEQYF. CDR3 DNA sequence: TGCAGTGCTAGGTCAAGGGGGGGGTACGAGCAGTACTTC.

The V gene is TRBV11-1, the J gene TRBJ2-1; D gene unclear. This CDR3 region has 12 residues. Germline CDR1 is SGHAT and CDR2 is FQDESV (reference sequence). V was clipped by 5 bases and J by 9 bases, with 11 bases between them. The CDR3 is CASSPRHPEQFF. The CDR3, as DNA: TGTGCCAGCAGCCCCCGACACCCTGAGCAGTTCTTC. The full variable domain, its missing parts supplied by reference TRBV11-1 and TRBJ2-1, is EAEVAQSPRYKITEKSQAVAFWCDPISGHATLYWYRQILGQGPELLVQFQDESVVDDSQLPKDRFSAERLKGVDSTLKIQPAELGDSAMYLCASSPRHPEQFFGPGTRLTVL.

CDR3 loop: CASSILAGAGELFF. The CDR3 DNA follows: TGTGCCAGCAGCATCCTAGCAGGGGCCGGGGAGCTGTTTTTT. The J gene is TRBJ2-2, the V gene TRBV11-2, with a weak D call TRBD1 (6 bases). This CDR3 has 14 amino acids. The V gene's germline CDR1 is SGHAT and CDR2 FQNNGV. V lost 5 bases and J lost 6, with 13 bases in between.

This clonotype has a count of ten or more. Written as DNA, the CDR3 is TGCAGCGTTCTGACAGGGGACAACCCTTACGAGCAGTACTTC. This sequence encodes CSVLTGDNPYEQYF. The V gene is TRBV29-1, the J gene TRBJ2-7; 8 bases map to TRBD1. CDR1 SQVTM and CDR2 ANQGSEA come from the germline V gene. This CDR3 comprises 14 residues. Germline trimming cut 5 bases from V and 4 bases from J; bases unmatched to any gene: 10.

This clonotype was seen repeatedly, ten times or more. The chain links TRBV18 to TRBJ2-7; D is perhaps TRBD1 or TRBD2 (5 bases each). The germline V gene has CDR1 KGHSH and CDR2 LQKENI. The CDR3 consists of 16 residues. Deletions cut 0 bases from V and 4 bases from J, with 16 bases between. The CDR3 DNA reads TGTGCCAGCTCACCACCGGAAGAGGGGTTTAGGTACGAGCAGTACGTC. It yields the protein CASSPPEEGFRYEQYV.